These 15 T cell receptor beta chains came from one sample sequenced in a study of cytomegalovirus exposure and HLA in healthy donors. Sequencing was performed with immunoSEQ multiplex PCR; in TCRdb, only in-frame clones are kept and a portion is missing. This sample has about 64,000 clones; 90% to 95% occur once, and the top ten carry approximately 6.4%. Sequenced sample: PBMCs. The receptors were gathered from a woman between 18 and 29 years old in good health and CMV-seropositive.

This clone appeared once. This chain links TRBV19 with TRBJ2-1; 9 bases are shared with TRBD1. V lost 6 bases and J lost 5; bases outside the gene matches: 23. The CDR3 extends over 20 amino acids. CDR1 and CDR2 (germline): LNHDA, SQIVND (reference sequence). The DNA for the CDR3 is TGTGCCAGTAGGTCGGGTGGCGCTGTGACCGGGACAGGGTTGGACAATGAGCAGTTCTTC. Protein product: CASRSGGAVTGTGLDNEQFF.

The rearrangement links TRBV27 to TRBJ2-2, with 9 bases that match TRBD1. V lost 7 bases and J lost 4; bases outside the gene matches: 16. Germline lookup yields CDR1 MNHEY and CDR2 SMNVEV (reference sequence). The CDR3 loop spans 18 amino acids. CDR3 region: CASTRDRDLEASTGELFF. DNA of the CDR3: TGTGCCAGCACCCGGGACAGGGATCTAGAGGCGAGCACCGGGGAGCTGTTTTTT.

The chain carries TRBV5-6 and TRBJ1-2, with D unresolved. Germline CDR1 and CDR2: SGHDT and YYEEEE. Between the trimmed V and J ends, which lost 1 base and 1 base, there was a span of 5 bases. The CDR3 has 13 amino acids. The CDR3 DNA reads TGTGCCAGCAGCTTGCAGATTAACTATGGCTACACCTTC. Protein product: CASSLQINYGYTF.

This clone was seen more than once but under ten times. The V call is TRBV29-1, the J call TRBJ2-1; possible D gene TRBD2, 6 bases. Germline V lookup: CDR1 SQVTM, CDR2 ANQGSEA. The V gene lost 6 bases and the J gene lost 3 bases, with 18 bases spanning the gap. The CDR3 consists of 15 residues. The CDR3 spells CSVAAGLGDYNEQFF. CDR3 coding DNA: TGCAGCGTCGCCGCGGGGTTAGGGGACTACAATGAGCAGTTCTTC.

The CDR3 loop is CASSPIEGQGRYMNEKLFF. The CDR3, as DNA: TGTGCCAGCAGCCCCATAGAGGGACAGGGCCGCTACATGAATGAAAAACTGTTTTTT. This chain links TRBV7-2 with TRBJ1-4, with 9 bases that match TRBD1. The CDR3 covers 19 residues. J lost 5 bases, V lost 5 bases, and 18 bases had no gene match. CDR1 SGHTA and CDR2 FQGNSA come from the germline V gene.

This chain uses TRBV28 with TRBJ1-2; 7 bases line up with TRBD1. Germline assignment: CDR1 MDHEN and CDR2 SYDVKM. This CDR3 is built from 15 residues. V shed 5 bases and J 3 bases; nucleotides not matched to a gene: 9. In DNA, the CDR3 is TGTGCCAGCAGTAAAGGAGGGGGCGAATACTATGGCTACACCTTC. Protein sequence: CASSKGGGEYYGYTF.

The DNA for the CDR3 is TGTGCCAGCAGTGAATGGGGGGGACTTCCGCCGGGACAGCCCCAGCATTTT. As protein: CASSEWGGLPPGQPQHF. This rearrangement joins TRBV6-1 to TRBJ1-5; TRBD1 is a possible D gene (5 bases). CDR3 size: 17 residues. In germline, CDR1 is MNHNS, CDR2 SASEGT. V lost 2 bases and J 7 bases, leaving 21 bases between the germline ends.

CDR3 sequence: CASSPTGAGNNSPLHF. The CDR3 DNA reads as TGTGCCAGCAGCCCAACAGGGGCGGGGAATAATTCACCCCTCCACTTT. This chain connects TRBV9 to TRBJ1-6; 7 bases map to TRBD1. There are 16 residues in the CDR3. J gave up 5 bases and V 4 bases, and 9 bases lay outside the gene matches. The V gene's germline CDR1 is SGDLS and CDR2 YYNGEE.

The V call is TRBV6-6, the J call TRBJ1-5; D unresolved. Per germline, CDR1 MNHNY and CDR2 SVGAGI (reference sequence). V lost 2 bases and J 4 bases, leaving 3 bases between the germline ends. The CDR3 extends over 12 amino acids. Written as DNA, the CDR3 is TGTGCCAGCAGTTACCAGAATCAGCCCCAGCATTTT. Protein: CASSYQNQPQHF.

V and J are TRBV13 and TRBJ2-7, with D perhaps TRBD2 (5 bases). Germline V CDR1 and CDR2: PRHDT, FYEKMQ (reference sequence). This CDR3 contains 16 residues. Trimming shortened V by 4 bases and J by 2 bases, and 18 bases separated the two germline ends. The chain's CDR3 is CASSSDGVPEPYEQYF. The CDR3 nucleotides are TGTGCCAGCAGCTCAGACGGGGTACCCGAACCCTACGAGCAGTACTTC.

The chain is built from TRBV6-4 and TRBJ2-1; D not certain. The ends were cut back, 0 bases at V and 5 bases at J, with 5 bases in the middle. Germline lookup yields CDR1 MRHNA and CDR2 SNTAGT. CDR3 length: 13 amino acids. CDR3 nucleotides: TGTGCCAGCAGTGACTCCGAGAACAATGAGCAGTTCTTC. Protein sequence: CASSDSENNEQFF.

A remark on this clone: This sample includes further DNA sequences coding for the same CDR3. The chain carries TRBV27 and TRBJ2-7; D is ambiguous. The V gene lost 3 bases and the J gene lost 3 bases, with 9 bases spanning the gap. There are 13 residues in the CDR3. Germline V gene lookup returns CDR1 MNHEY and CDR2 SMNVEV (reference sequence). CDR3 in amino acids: CASSFLAGYEQYF. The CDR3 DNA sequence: TGTGCCAGCAGTTTCTTGGCAGGCTACGAGCAGTACTTC.

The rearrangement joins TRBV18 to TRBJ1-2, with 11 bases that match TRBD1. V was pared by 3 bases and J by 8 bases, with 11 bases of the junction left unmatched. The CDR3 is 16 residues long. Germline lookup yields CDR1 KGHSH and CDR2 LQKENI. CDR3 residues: CASSPVPPGQGGGYTF. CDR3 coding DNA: TGTGCCAGCTCACCTGTACCTCCGGGACAGGGGGGAGGCTACACCTTC.

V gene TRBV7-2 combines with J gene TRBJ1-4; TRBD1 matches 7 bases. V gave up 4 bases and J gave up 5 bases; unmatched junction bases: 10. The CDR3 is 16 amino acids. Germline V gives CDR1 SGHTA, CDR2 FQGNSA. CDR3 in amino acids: CASSSAFGTVNEKLFF. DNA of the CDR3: TGTGCCAGCAGCTCAGCCTTCGGGACAGTGAATGAAAAACTGTTTTTT.

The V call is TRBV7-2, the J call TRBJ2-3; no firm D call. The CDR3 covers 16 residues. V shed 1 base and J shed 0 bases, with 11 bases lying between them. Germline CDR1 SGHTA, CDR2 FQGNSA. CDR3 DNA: TGTGCCAGCAGCTTAGATCGGTCAACGAGCACAGATACGCAGTATTTT. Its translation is CASSLDRSTSTDTQYF.